The next 29 T cell receptor beta chains were all read from a single sample in a study of a mutant IDH1 vaccine in newly diagnosed glioma. TCRdb's copy holds only in-frame clones and misses some; the assay was immunoSEQ multiplex PCR. Of tens of thousands of clones in the sample, around 87% were seen once. The antigens these receptors bind are not known. Time point reported: week 35, safety follow-up. Doses of 300 ug of mutant IDH1 20-mer peptide were given with topical imiquimod. Specimen: PBMCs, collected from a glioma patient whose treatment included an IDH1 peptide vaccine. The receptors come from a middle-aged man with glioma.

This clone was recorded a few times. The chain recombines TRBV9 with TRBJ1-5; tentative D call: TRBD1 (5 bases). V was pared by 3 bases and J by 4 bases, with 11 bases between. The CDR3 is made up of 14 amino acids. Germline CDR1 SGDLS, CDR2 YYNGEE. CDR3 sequence (DNA): TGTGCCAGCAGCGGCCGGGACGGTAATCAGCCCCAGCATTTT. Encoded protein: CASSGRDGNQPQHF.

The CDR3 spells CASSPSGGDQPQHF. CDR3 sequence (DNA): TGTGCCAGCAGTCCTTCAGGGGGCGATCAGCCCCAGCATTTT. The rearrangement links TRBV6-5 to TRBJ1-5; 8 bases are shared with TRBD1. The length of the CDR3 is 14 residues. The junction had 5 bases not matched to a gene; V was cut back by 5 bases and J by 5 bases. The germline V gene encodes CDR1 MNHEY and CDR2 SVGAGI.

The chain links TRBV4-3 to TRBJ2-1; D gene ambiguous. Germline lookup yields CDR1 LGHNA and CDR2 YSLEER. Trimming removed 1 base from V and 8 bases from J, with 12 bases in between. This CDR3 contains 14 residues. The CDR3 is CASSQGRSWDEQFF. The DNA of the CDR3 is TGCGCCAGCAGCCAAGGTCGCAGCTGGGATGAGCAGTTCTTC.

The chain is built from TRBV5-1 and TRBJ2-5; possibly TRBD1 for D (5 bases). The CDR3 length is 14 residues. CDR1 and CDR2 from the germline V gene are SGHRS and YFSETQ. Trimming took off 2 bases at V and 1 base at J, with 9 bases between the two ends. CDR3: CASSFQGLQETQYF. CDR3 in DNA: TGCGCCAGCAGCTTTCAGGGCCTCCAAGAGACCCAGTACTTC.

The gene calls are TRBV5-4 and TRBJ2-7, with TRBD1 matching over 8 bases. V trimming: 3 bases; J trimming: 0 bases; junction bases outside the gene matches: 8. The CDR3 has 16 amino acids. Germline lookup yields CDR1 SGHNT and CDR2 YYREEE (reference sequence). This chain's CDR3 is CASSSPGGSPSYEQYF. The DNA for the CDR3 is TGTGCCAGCAGCTCCCCAGGGGGCTCCCCCTCCTACGAGCAGTACTTC.

The chain is built from TRBV29-1 and TRBJ2-1; D gene uncertain. There are 13 residues in the CDR3. Per germline, CDR1 SQVTM and CDR2 ANQGSEA. Deletions cut 7 bases from V and 7 bases from J, with 17 bases between. The CDR3 here is CSGRPGTTNEQFF. The CDR3 region has the DNA TGCAGCGGGCGGCCCGGTACGACAAATGAGCAGTTCTTC.

The J gene is TRBJ1-5, the V gene TRBV28, with a tentative D call TRBD1 (5 bases). The CDR3 contains 13 residues. Trimming took off 2 bases at V and 13 bases at J, with 15 bases between the two ends. Germline V gives CDR1 MDHEN, CDR2 SYDVKM. The CDR3 reads CASSLGARRAQHF. CDR3 coding DNA: TGTGCCAGCAGTTTAGGGGCCCGAAGGGCTCAGCATTTT.

This clone was picked up one time. The chain couples TRBV6-4 to TRBJ2-6; D unresolved. The germline CDR1 and CDR2 sequences are MRHNA and SNTAGT. The ends were cut back, 0 bases at V and 0 bases at J, with 15 bases in the middle. The CDR3 has 19 amino acids. This chain's CDR3 is CASSDSGSASSSGANVLTF. Here the CDR3 DNA reads TGTGCCAGCAGTGACTCGGGCTCCGCCAGCAGCTCTGGGGCCAACGTCCTGACTTTC.

This chain joins TRBV9 and TRBJ2-5, with D perhaps matching TRBD1 or TRBD2 (5 bases each). Germline assignment: CDR1 SGDLS and CDR2 YYNGEE. The CDR3 has 15 amino acids. V lost 0 bases to trimming and J lost 5 bases, with 14 bases between them. The CDR3 reads CASSVAGSVWETQYF. Here the CDR3 DNA reads TGTGCCAGCAGCGTAGCAGGGAGCGTATGGGAGACCCAGTACTTC.

The rearrangement joins TRBV7-9 to TRBJ1-2; no reliable D call. Trimming took 0 bases from V and 8 from J, leaving 10 bases between them. The CDR3 sequence is 13 residues long. Germline loops: CDR1 SEHNR, CDR2 FQNEAQ (reference sequence). For the CDR3, the DNA is TGTGCCAGCAGCTTAGCGACCGGGAGCGGCTACACCTTC. Encoded protein: CASSLATGSGYTF.

V gene TRBV29-1 combines with J gene TRBJ1-3; 9 positions agree with TRBD1. Germline CDR1 and CDR2: SQVTM and ANQGSEA. V dropped 7 bases and J dropped 0; count of bases not matched to a gene: 4. This CDR3 contains 14 residues. CDR3 DNA: TGCAGCGCCACGACAGGGGGCTCTGGAAACACCATATATTTT. Its protein is CSATTGGSGNTIYF.

Regarding this clone: This CDR3 is also generated by other DNA sequences in the sample. The chain employs TRBV15 and TRBJ2-7; D is ambiguous. Between the trimmed V and J ends, which lost 3 bases and 4 bases, there was a span of 7 bases. Germline V gives CDR1 LNHNV, CDR2 YYDKDF (reference sequence). The CDR3 is 12 amino acids. Here the CDR3 DNA reads TGTGCCACCAGCAGTGGCAGTTACGAGCAGTACTTC. Translation gives CATSSGSYEQYF.

On this clone itself: Other nucleotide sequences in the sample specify the same CDR3. V usage is TRBV19 and J usage is TRBJ1-3; D gene uncertain. Between the trimmed V and J ends, which lost 5 bases and 1 base, there was a span of 6 bases. The CDR3 runs to 13 residues. Per the germline V gene, CDR1 is LNHDA and CDR2 is SQIVND (reference sequence). Here the CDR3 DNA reads TGTGCCAGTAGTCTCGGTTCTGGAAACACCATATATTTT. Translated, it gives CASSLGSGNTIYF.

The genes are TRBV7-9 and TRBJ1-4; the D is unclear. The length of the CDR3 is 14 residues. Per germline, CDR1 SEHNR and CDR2 FQNEAQ (reference sequence). Trimming left V 5 bases short and J 5 bases short, with 12 bases between. The CDR3 sequence is CASSTTQANEKLFF. DNA of the CDR3: TGTGCCAGCAGCACGACTCAAGCAAATGAAAAACTGTTTTTT.

This chain uses TRBV30 with TRBJ2-5, with 12 nucleotides matching TRBD2. Losses at the gene ends were 4 bases for V and 5 bases for J; bases not matched to a gene: 5. CDR1 and CDR2 from the germline V gene are GTSNPN and SVGIG (reference sequence). The CDR3 sequence is 14 residues long. The CDR3 loop is CAWTSGGAGETQYF. The CDR3 nucleotides read TGTGCCTGGACTAGCGGGGGGGCCGGGGAGACCCAGTACTTC.

V and J are TRBV2 and TRBJ2-1; 7 bases are a match to TRBD2. The CDR3 is made up of 14 amino acids. CDR1 is SNHLY and CDR2 is FYNNEI in the germline V gene. J was trimmed by 2 bases and V by 3 bases; bases with no gene match: 1. This chain's CDR3 is CASSEGRAYNEQFF. The CDR3, as DNA: TGTGCCAGCAGTGAGGGGAGGGCCTACAATGAGCAGTTCTTC.

The count of this clone is one. The chain couples TRBV6-4 to TRBJ2-3; possibly TRBD1 for D (6 bases). The CDR3 consists of 14 residues. V dropped 3 bases and J dropped 2 bases, with 9 bases sitting between them. The germline gives CDR1 MRHNA, CDR2 SNTAGT. Here the CDR3 reads CASSEDRSTDTQYF. Here the CDR3 DNA reads TGTGCCAGCAGTGAGGACAGATCCACAGATACGCAGTATTTT.

The genes are TRBV5-6 and TRBJ1-5; D not resolved. The CDR3 extends over 13 amino acids. Germline CDR1 and CDR2: SGHDT and YYEEEE. V was cut by 0 bases and J by 7 bases, with 8 bases left in between. The CDR3 here is CASSLDPGQPQHF. CDR3 nucleotides: TGTGCCAGCAGCTTGGACCCGGGACAGCCCCAGCATTTT.

The chain links TRBV19 to TRBJ2-3, with TRBD2 matching over 8 bases. This CDR3 region has 17 residues. Trimming removed 5 bases from V and 5 bases from J; junction bases left unmatched: 15. CDR1 is LNHDA and CDR2 is SQIVND in the germline V gene (reference sequence). Here the CDR3 reads CASSSLPPGLGIDTQYF. In DNA, the CDR3 is TGTGCCAGTAGTTCCCTACCCCCGGGACTAGGTATAGATACGCAGTATTTT.

This clone was picked up one time. V gene TRBV5-6 combines with J gene TRBJ2-1; D tentatively fits TRBD1 or TRBD2 (7 bases each). The CDR3 runs to 13 residues. The ends were cut back, 4 bases at V and 10 bases at J, with 15 bases in the middle. Germline CDR1 SGHDT, CDR2 YYEEEE. This CDR3 reads CASSDQGGLEQFF. The CDR3, as DNA: TGTGCCAGCAGCGACCAGGGGGGACTAGAGCAGTTCTTC.

The chain uses TRBV7-2 and TRBJ2-5; 13 bases line up with TRBD2. The CDR3 runs 17 residues. Germline V gives CDR1 SGHTA, CDR2 FQGNSA. V lost 3 bases to trimming and J lost 4 bases; unmatched junction nucleotides: 8. The CDR3, as DNA: TGTGCCAGCAGCTTCACTAGCGGGAGGGCTTGGGGAGAGACCCAGTACTTC. Encoded protein: CASSFTSGRAWGETQYF. The variable domain in full, completed from reference TRBV7-2 and TRBJ2-5, reads GAGVSQSPSNKVTEKGKDVELRCDPISGHTALYWYRQSLGQGLEFLIYFQGNSAPDKSGLPSDRFSAERTGGSVSTLTIQRTQQEDSAVYLCASSFTSGRAWGETQYFGPGTRLLVL.

This rearrangement joins TRBV4-1 to TRBJ2-2, with a weak D call TRBD2 (7 bases). The CDR3 loop spans 16 amino acids. The germline gives CDR1 MGHRA, CDR2 YSYEKL. Between the trimmed V and J ends, which lost 1 base and 0 bases, there was a span of 9 bases. The DNA of the CDR3 is TGCGCCAGCAGCCAAGGCGGGGGCCCGAACACCGGGGAGCTGTTTTTT. It specifies CASSQGGGPNTGELFF.

The chain carries TRBV11-2 and TRBJ1-4, with D possibly TRBD1 on 5 matching bases. The CDR3 runs 14 residues. Germline V gene lookup returns CDR1 SGHAT and CDR2 FQNNGV. V dropped 8 bases and J dropped 8 bases, with 18 bases sitting between them. The CDR3 loop reads CASSRDGAFEKLFF. The CDR3 DNA sequence: TGTGCCAGCTCCCGGGACGGCGCGTTCGAAAAACTGTTTTTT.

The chain carries TRBV2 and TRBJ2-5; 10 bases map to TRBD2. Gene TRBJ2-7 matches the end of the DNA better, so the J call may be wrong. Germline V gene lookup returns CDR1 SNHLY and CDR2 FYNNEI. This CDR3 has 13 amino acids. This CDR3 is CACGTSENYEQYF. The CDR3 region has the DNA TGTGCCTGCGGGACTAGCGAGAACTACGAGCAGTACTTC.

The chain combines TRBV19 with TRBJ1-4; 9 bases agree with TRBD1. Germline CDR1 reads LNHDA; CDR2 reads SQIVND (reference sequence). V dropped 8 bases and J dropped 8; count of bases not matched to a gene: 9. The CDR3 consists of 14 residues. The CDR3 spells CASFSDRGGEKLFF. The CDR3 DNA follows: TGTGCCAGTTTCTCGGACAGGGGTGGCGAAAAACTGTTTTTT.

This chain connects TRBV5-5 to TRBJ2-2; the D gene is possibly TRBD2 (6 bases). Germline V lookup: CDR1 SGHKS, CDR2 YYEKEE (reference sequence). Between the trimmed V and J ends, which lost 3 bases and 0 bases, there was a span of 12 bases. The length of the CDR3 is 16 residues. Written as DNA, the CDR3 is TGTGCCAGCAGCTCTCTTCCTAGCGCGAACACCGGGGAGCTGTTTTTT. It translates to CASSSLPSANTGELFF. Full variable domain (remainder filled in from reference TRBV5-5 and TRBJ2-2): DAGVTQSPTHLIKTRGQQVTLRCSPISGHKSVSWYQQVLGQGPQFIFQYYEKEERGRGNFPDRFSARQFPNYSSELNVNALLLGDSALYLCASSSLPSANTGELFFGEGSRLTVL.

The chain couples TRBV5-1 to TRBJ2-2; TRBD1 matches at 10 bases. V dropped 0 bases and J dropped 4; count of bases not matched to a gene: 6. Germline CDR1 is SGHRS and CDR2 is YFSETQ. This CDR3 is 17 amino acids long. The CDR3 DNA follows: TGCGCCAGCAGCTTGGATGACAGGGGGCACGGCACCGGGGAGCTGTTTTTT. The encoded protein is CASSLDDRGHGTGELFF.

The V gene is TRBV7-6, the J gene TRBJ2-3, with no clear D. V was shortened by 1 base and J by 4 bases, with 6 bases between the two germline ends. Germline V gives CDR1 SGHVS, CDR2 FNYEAQ. The CDR3 contains 13 residues. DNA for the CDR3: TGTGCCAGCAGCTTAGTGTGGGCAGATACGCAGTATTTT. Translated, it gives CASSLVWADTQYF.

The rearrangement joins TRBV11-2 to TRBJ1-5; no clear D. The V gene's germline CDR1 is SGHAT and CDR2 FQNNGV. The V end lost 5 bases, the J end lost 6 bases, and 5 bases lay between the germline ends. CDR3 length: 11 residues. The CDR3 sequence is CASSPRQPQHF. The CDR3 DNA reads as TGTGCCAGCAGCCCCCGTCAGCCCCAGCATTTT.